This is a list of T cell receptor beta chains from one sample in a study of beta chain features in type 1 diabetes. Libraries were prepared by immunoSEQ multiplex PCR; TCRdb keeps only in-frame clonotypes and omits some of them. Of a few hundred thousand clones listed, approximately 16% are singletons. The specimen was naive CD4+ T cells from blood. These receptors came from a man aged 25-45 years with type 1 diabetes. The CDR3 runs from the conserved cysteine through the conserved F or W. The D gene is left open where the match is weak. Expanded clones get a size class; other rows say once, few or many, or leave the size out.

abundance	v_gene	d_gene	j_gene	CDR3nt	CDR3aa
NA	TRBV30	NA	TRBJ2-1	TGTGCCTGGAGTGTGGTTAGCTATGAGCAGTTCTTC	CAWSVVSYEQFF
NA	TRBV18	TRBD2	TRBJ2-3	TGTGCCAGCTCACCATTCCGGGAGGGAGATACGCAGTATTTT	CASSPFREGDTQYF
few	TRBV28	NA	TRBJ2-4	TGTGCCAGCACACTGGAACAATCAAACATTCAGTACTTC	CASTLEQSNIQYF
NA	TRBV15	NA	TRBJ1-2	TGTGCCACCAGCAGAGATAACTATGGCTACACCTTC	CATSRDNYGYTF
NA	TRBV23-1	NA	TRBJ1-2	TGCGCCAGCAGTCAATCATATAAGATCTATGGCTACACCTTC	CASSQSYKIYGYTF
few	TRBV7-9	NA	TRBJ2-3	TGTGCCAGCAGCACAGAGAAAACAGATACGCAGTATTTT	CASSTEKTDTQYF
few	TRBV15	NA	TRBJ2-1	TGTGCCACCAGCCCAGCGATCTCCTACAATGAGCAGTTCTTC	CATSPAISYNEQFF
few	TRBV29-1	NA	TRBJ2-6	TGCAGCGTTAATCATCAAAGCAGCTCTGGGGCCAACGTCCTGACTTTC	CSVNHQSSSGANVLTF
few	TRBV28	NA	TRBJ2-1	TGTGCCAGCAGAACCGGGACTTACAGTTATGAGCAGTTCTTC	CASRTGTYSYEQFF
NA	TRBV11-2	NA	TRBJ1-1	TGTGCCAGCAGCTTAGTGAGTGGCACTGAAGCTTTCTTT	CASSLVSGTEAFF
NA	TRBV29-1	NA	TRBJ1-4	TGCAGCGTTGGAGGAACTAATGAAAAACTGTTTTTT	CSVGGTNEKLFF
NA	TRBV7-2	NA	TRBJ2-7	TGTGCCAGCAGCTTAGTACAGAATTATTTTTACGAGCAGTACTTC	CASSLVQNYFYEQYF
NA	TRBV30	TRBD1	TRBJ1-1	TGTGCCTGGAGGTCCCGCGGGGACAGGAACACTGAAGCTTTCTTT	CAWRSRGDRNTEAFF
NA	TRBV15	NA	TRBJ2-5	TGTGCCACCAGCAGAGATCTTATCCAAGAGACCCAGTACTTC	CATSRDLIQETQYF
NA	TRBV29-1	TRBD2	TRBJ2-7	TGCAGCGTTGAAGGGCACAGAACTAGCGGCTCCGCCTACGAGCAGTACTTC	CSVEGHRTSGSAYEQYF
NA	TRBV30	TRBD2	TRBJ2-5	TGTGCCTGGAACCCAGCGGGAGCAGAGACCCAGTACTTC	CAWNPAGAETQYF
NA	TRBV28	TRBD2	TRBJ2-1	TGTGCCAGTACGATGGGCGGGAGTCACAATGAGCAGTTCTTC	CASTMGGSHNEQFF
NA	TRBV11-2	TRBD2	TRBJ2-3	TGTGCCAGCAGCTTAGATGACGGGAGGATTGATACGCAGTATTTT	CASSLDDGRIDTQYF
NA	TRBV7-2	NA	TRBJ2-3	TGTGCCAGCAGCTTAATTGAGACAGATACGCAGTATTTT	CASSLIETDTQYF
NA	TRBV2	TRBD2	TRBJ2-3	TGTGCCAGCAGTTCGACTAGCGGCACAGATACGCAGTATTTT	CASSSTSGTDTQYF
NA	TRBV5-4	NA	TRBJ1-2	TGTGCCAGCAGCTTGGACCCCGGCAATGGCTACACCTTC	CASSLDPGNGYTF